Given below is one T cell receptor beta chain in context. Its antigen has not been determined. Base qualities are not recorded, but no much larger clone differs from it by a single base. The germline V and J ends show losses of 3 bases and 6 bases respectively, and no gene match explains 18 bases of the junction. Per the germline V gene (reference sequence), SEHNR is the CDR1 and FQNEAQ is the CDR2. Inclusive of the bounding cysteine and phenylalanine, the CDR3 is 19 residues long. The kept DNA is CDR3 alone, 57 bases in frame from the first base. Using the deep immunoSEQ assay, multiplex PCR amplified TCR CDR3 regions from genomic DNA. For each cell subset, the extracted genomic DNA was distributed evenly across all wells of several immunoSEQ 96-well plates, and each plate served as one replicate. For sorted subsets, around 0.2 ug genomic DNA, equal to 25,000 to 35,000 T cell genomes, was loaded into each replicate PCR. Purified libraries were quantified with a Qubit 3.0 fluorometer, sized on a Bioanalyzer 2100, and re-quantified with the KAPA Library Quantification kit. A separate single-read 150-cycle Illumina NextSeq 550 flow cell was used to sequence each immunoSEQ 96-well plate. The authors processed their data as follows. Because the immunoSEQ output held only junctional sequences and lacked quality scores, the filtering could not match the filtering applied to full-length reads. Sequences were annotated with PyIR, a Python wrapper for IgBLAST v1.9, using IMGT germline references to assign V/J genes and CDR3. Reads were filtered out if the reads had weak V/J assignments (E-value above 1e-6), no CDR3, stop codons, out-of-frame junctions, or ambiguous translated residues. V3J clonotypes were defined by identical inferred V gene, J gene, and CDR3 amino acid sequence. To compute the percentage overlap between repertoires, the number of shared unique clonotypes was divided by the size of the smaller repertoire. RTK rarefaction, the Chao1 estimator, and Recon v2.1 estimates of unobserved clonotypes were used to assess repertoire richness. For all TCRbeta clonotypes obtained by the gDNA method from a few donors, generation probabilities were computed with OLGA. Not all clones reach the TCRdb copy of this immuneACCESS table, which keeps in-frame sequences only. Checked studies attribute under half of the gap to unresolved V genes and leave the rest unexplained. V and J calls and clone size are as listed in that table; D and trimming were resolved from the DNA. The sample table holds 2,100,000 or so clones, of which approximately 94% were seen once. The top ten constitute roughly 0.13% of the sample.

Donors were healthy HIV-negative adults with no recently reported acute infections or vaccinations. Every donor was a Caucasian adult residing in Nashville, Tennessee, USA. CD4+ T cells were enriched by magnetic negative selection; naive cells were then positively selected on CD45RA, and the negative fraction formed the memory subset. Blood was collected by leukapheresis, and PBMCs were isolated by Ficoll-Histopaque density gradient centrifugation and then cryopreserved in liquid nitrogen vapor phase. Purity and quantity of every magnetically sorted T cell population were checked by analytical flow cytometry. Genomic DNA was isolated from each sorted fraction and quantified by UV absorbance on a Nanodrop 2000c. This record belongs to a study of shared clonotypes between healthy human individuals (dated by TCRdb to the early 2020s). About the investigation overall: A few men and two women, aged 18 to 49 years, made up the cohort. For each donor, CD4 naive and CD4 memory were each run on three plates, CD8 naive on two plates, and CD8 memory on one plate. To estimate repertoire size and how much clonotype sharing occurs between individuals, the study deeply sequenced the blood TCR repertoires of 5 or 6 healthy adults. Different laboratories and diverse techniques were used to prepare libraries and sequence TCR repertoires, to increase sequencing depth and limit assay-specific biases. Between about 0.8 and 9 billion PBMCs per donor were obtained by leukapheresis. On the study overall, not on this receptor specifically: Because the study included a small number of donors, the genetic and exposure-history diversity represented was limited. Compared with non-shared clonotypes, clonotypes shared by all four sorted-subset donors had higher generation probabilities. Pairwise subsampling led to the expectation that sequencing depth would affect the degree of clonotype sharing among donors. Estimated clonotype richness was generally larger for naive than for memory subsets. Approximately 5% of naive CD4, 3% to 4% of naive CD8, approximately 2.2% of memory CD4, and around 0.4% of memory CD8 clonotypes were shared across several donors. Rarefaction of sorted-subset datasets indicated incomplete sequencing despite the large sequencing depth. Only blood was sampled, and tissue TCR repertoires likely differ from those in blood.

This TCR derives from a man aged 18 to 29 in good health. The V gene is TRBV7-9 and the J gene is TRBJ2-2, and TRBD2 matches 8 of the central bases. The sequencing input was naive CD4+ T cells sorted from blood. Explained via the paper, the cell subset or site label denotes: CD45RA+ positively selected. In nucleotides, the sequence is TGTGCCAGCAGCTTTTTACCCTTCACTCGGGAGGGGAAGGCCGGGGAGCTGTTTTTT. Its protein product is CASSFLPFTREGKAGELFF.